This TCR beta chain emerged from a study of cytomegalovirus exposure and HLA in healthy donors. Here immunoSEQ multiplex PCR was the method, and the copy in TCRdb shows in-frame clones only, minus some. Here the sample spans 35,000 to 55,000 clones, 80% to 95% being singletons. To note about this clone: The antigen remains unidentified.

Study conclusions and caveats: The study designated 150 or so TCR beta chains cytomegalovirus-associated.

The germline CDR1 and CDR2 sequences are MNHEY and SVGAGI. Germline trimming cut 6 bases from V and 5 bases from J; bases unmatched to any gene: 3. The CDR3 runs to 13 residues. Sequencing used PBMCs. The genes are TRBV6-5 and TRBJ1-5; the match to TRBD1 covers 8 bases. The receptor was isolated from a woman between 18 and 30 years old in good health and CMV-seronegative. The CDR3 loop is CASRGQGYQPQHF. The CDR3 nucleotides are TGTGCCAGCAGAGGACAGGGTTATCAGCCCCAGCATTTT.